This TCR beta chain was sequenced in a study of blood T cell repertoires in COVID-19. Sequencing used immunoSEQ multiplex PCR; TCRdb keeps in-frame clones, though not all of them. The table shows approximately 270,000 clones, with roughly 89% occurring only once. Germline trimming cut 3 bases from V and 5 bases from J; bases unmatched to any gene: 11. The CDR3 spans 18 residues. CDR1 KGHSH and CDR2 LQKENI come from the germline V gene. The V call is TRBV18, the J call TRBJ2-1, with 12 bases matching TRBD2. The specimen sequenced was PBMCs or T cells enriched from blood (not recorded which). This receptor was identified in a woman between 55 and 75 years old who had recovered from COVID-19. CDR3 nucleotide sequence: TGTGCCAGCTCACCTGCCCTAGCGGGGGGGCGCAGAGACAATGAGCAGTTCTTC. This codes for CASSPALAGGRRDNEQFF.